The 30 T cell receptor beta chains listed next were all sequenced from one sample in a study of monozygotic twins with cystic fibrosis. Here immunoSEQ multiplex PCR was the method, and the copy in TCRdb shows in-frame clones only, minus some. In the table there are 20,000 to 25,000 clones, approximately 97% of which are singletons. Sample: blood. These receptors came from a girl between 10 and 17 years old with cystic fibrosis.

The chain joins TRBV6-6 to TRBJ1-2, with 7 nucleotides matching TRBD1. V shed 10 bases, J shed 4 bases, and the junction held 9 bases outside the gene matches. Germline V gene data show CDR1 as MNHNY and CDR2 as SVGAGI (reference sequence). The CDR3 has 13 residues. In nucleotides, the CDR3 is TGTGCCAACCGGGCGGGACAGAGCTATGGCTACACCTTC. Translation: CANRAGQSYGYTF.

The chain combines TRBV15 with TRBJ2-1; D unresolved. The germline gives CDR1 LNHNV, CDR2 YYDKDF (reference sequence). The CDR3 loop spans 13 amino acids. Trimming removed 2 bases from V and 0 bases from J, with 2 bases in between. The CDR3 sequence is CATSRHSYNEQFF. The CDR3 DNA sequence: TGTGCCACCAGCAGACACTCCTACAATGAGCAGTTCTTC.

The chain links TRBV28 to TRBJ2-3; 9 positions match TRBD2. Trimming cost V 6 bases and J 10 bases; bases outside gene matches: 17. The CDR3 covers 16 residues. Germline CDR1 and CDR2: MDHEN and SYDVKM. In nucleotides, the CDR3 is TGTGCCAGCAGCCCCCCCTTAGCGGGAGTTAAGGAGGCGCAGTATTTT. As protein: CASSPPLAGVKEAQYF.

The chain recombines TRBV4-3 with TRBJ2-1; 7 nucleotides align to TRBD1. With V trimmed by 2 bases and J by 4 bases, 8 bases remained unmatched. In germline, CDR1 is LGHNA, CDR2 YSLEER. The CDR3 covers 16 residues. The CDR3 reads CASSQRLRQGYNEQFF. The CDR3, as DNA: TGCGCCAGCAGCCAAAGGCTAAGACAGGGTTACAATGAGCAGTTCTTC.

The chain uses TRBV5-4 and TRBJ2-3, with 8 bases that match TRBD2. Trimming cost V 0 bases and J 2 bases; bases outside gene matches: 5. This CDR3 is built from 16 residues. Looked up from germline, CDR1 is SGHNT and CDR2 is YYREEE (reference sequence). The CDR3 DNA follows: TGTGCCAGCAGCTTGGTTGGCGGGGGGTTCACAGATACGCAGTATTTT. Translation gives CASSLVGGGFTDTQYF.

The chain employs TRBV5-1 and TRBJ2-7, with 9 nucleotides matching TRBD1. From germline, CDR1 is SGHRS and CDR2 YFSETQ. The V segment lost 1 base and the J segment 7 bases; nucleotides outside the gene matches: 15. The CDR3 length is 17 residues. Here the CDR3 DNA reads TGCGCCAGCAGCTTGAGGTGGGACAGGGCCGGATCGGGGGAGCAGTACTTC. It specifies CASSLRWDRAGSGEQYF.

This chain links TRBV7-2 with TRBJ2-1; D may be TRBD1 (5 bases). V lost 1 base and J lost 0, with 10 bases in between. This CDR3 is built from 16 residues. Germline assignment: CDR1 SGHTA and CDR2 FQGNSA. The chain's CDR3 is CASSLGFRDSYNEQFF. The CDR3 DNA follows: TGTGCCAGCAGCTTAGGTTTCAGGGACTCCTACAATGAGCAGTTCTTC.

The J gene is TRBJ2-7, the V gene TRBV11-3, with a weak D call TRBD1 (7 bases). Germline V gene data show CDR1 as SGHNT and CDR2 as YENEEA. The ends were cut back, 5 bases at V and 4 bases at J, with 33 bases in the middle. This CDR3 has 20 amino acids. CDR3 amino acids: CASSPSRGGTANPTGYEQYV. The CDR3 DNA reads TGTGCCAGCAGCCCGTCTAGGGGCGGGACAGCAAATCCCACCGGATACGAGCAGTACGTC.

This clone appeared once. The rearrangement links TRBV9 to TRBJ2-5; no definite D call. V gave up 0 bases and J gave up 4 bases, with 19 bases separating them. Germline lookup yields CDR1 SGDLS and CDR2 YYNGEE. This CDR3 spans 17 amino acids. As DNA, the CDR3 is TGTGCCAGCAGCGTAGCTTTCGCGGCCCCAGGAAGAGAGACCCAGTACTTC. Encoded protein: CASSVAFAAPGRETQYF. Combining the CDR3 with reference TRBV9 and TRBJ2-5 gives the whole variable domain DSGVTQTPKHLITATGQRVTLRCSPRSGDLSVYWYQQSLDQGLQFLIQYYNGEERAKGNILERFSAQQFPDLHSELNLSSLELGDSALYFCASSVAFAAPGRETQYFGPGTRLLVL.

The rearrangement links TRBV4-3 to TRBJ1-1; the D is unclear. V shed 1 base and J shed 1 base, with 7 bases lying between them. The CDR3 extends over 14 amino acids. CDR1 LGHNA and CDR2 YSLEER come from the germline V gene. The CDR3: CASSQGTRNTEAFF. The CDR3 nucleotides are TGCGCCAGCAGCCAAGGTACGAGGAACACTGAAGCTTTCTTT.

V usage is TRBV30 and J usage is TRBJ2-2; 8 bases are shared with TRBD2. With V trimmed by 4 bases and J by 5 bases, 6 bases remained unmatched. The CDR3 contains 14 residues. Germline CDR1 and CDR2: GTSNPN and SVGIG (reference sequence). The CDR3 sequence is CAWIMAGGTGELFF. As DNA, the CDR3 is TGTGCCTGGATTATGGCGGGAGGTACCGGGGAGCTGTTTTTT. Based on the CDR3 plus reference TRBV30 and TRBJ2-2, the full variable domain is SQTIHQWPATLVQPVGSPLSLECTVEGTSNPNLYWYRQAAGRGLQLLFYSVGIGQISSEVPQNLSASRPQDRQFILSSKKLLLSDSGFYLCAWIMAGGTGELFFGEGSRLTVL.

The V call is TRBV29-1, the J call TRBJ2-1; 8 bases are a match to TRBD2. This CDR3 comprises 17 residues. In germline, CDR1 is SQVTM, CDR2 ANQGSEA. This CDR3 is CSTRERIIAGRNNEQFF. Written as DNA, the CDR3 is TGCAGTACCCGCGAGCGGATAATAGCGGGACGGAACAATGAGCAGTTCTTC.

The chain joins TRBV11-2 to TRBJ2-3; a weak D match, TRBD2 (5 bases). Trimming stripped 1 base from V and 1 base from J, with 12 bases between. The germline V gene encodes CDR1 SGHAT and CDR2 FQNNGV. This CDR3 is 16 amino acids long. In nucleotides, the CDR3 is TGTGCCAGCAGCTTAGGTCTGAGCGGCCGCACAGATACGCAGTATTTT. As protein: CASSLGLSGRTDTQYF.

The V and J genes are TRBV7-9 and TRBJ2-7, with a weak D call TRBD1 (5 bases). This CDR3 has 13 residues. The ends were cut back, 5 bases at V and 12 bases at J, with 20 bases in the middle. Germline assignment: CDR1 SEHNR and CDR2 FQNEAQ (reference sequence). CDR3 bases: TGTGCCAGCAGCACAGCTATGGGGCCGCACCCGTACTTC. It codes for CASSTAMGPHPYF.

This chain uses TRBV12-5 with TRBJ2-7, with TRBD2 identical over 11 bases. V was pared by 6 bases and J by 5 bases, with 15 bases of the junction left unmatched. In germline, CDR1 is LGHNT, CDR2 FRNRAP. The CDR3 totals 17 residues. CDR3 nucleotide sequence: TGTGCTAGTGGACCCCAACTAGCGGGAGTTCGGGTGCACGAGCAGTACGTC. It encodes CASGPQLAGVRVHEQYV.

The chain recombines TRBV10-3 with TRBJ2-5; D tentatively fits TRBD1 or TRBD2 (5 bases each). The CDR3 spans 13 residues. V shed 5 bases and J shed 5 bases, with 12 bases lying between them. The germline V gene has CDR1 ENHRY and CDR2 SYGVKD. CDR3 residues: CAISRDVTETQYF. CDR3 coding DNA: TGTGCCATCAGTCGGGACGTCACGGAGACCCAGTACTTC.

The rearrangement links TRBV30 to TRBJ1-1, with D hard to call. Germline-derived CDR1 and CDR2 are GTSNPN and SVGIG (reference sequence). V was clipped by 3 bases and J by 6 bases, with 8 bases between them. This CDR3 contains 11 residues. This CDR3 is CAWRAEAEAFF. CDR3 sequence (DNA): TGTGCCTGGAGGGCAGAGGCTGAAGCTTTCTTT.

This clone was seen a single time. CDR3 coding DNA: TGTGCCAGCAGCGTAGGTTTGAGACAGGGCATCTCTGGGGCCAACGTCCTGACTTTC. As protein: CASSVGLRQGISGANVLTF. V and J are TRBV9 and TRBJ2-6; 7 bases match TRBD1. The J segment lost 0 bases and the V segment lost 0 bases, leaving 9 bases of the junction unmatched. Germline V gives CDR1 SGDLS, CDR2 YYNGEE. This CDR3 is built from 19 residues.

The chain recombines TRBV5-8 with TRBJ1-2; TRBD1 matches at 11 bases. The CDR3 contains 16 residues. V was pared by 4 bases and J by 8 bases, with 13 bases of the junction left unmatched. Germline V gene lookup returns CDR1 SGHTS and CDR2 YDEGEE. CDR3 region: CASSPRTGGWGWGYTF. The CDR3 nucleotides read TGTGCCAGCAGCCCGCGGACAGGGGGCTGGGGCTGGGGCTACACCTTC.

The chain combines TRBV7-6 with TRBJ1-1; D is unresolved. Germline values: CDR1 SGHVS, CDR2 FNYEAQ. This CDR3 spans 13 amino acids. The germline V and J ends were trimmed by 6 bases and 8 bases, with 16 bases remaining between them. CDR3 DNA: TGTGCCAGCAGTCCTGCGGCGGCAGGCGAAGCTTTCTTT. It codes for CASSPAAAGEAFF.

The chain uses TRBV9 and TRBJ2-7; D is perhaps TRBD1 (6 bases). Germline CDR1 and CDR2: SGDLS and YYNGEE. This CDR3 contains 15 residues. The ends were cut back, 0 bases at V and 3 bases at J, with 13 bases in the middle. CDR3 in DNA: TGTGCCAGCAGCGTAGGATCAGGACAGAGCTACGAGCAGTACTTC. Protein: CASSVGSGQSYEQYF.

V and J are TRBV7-2 and TRBJ2-7, with D perhaps TRBD1 (6 bases). From germline, CDR1 is SGHTA and CDR2 FQGNSA. The CDR3 consists of 13 residues. With 5 bases removed from V and 6 bases from J, the gap between germline ends came to 14 bases. The CDR3 DNA sequence: TGTGCCAGCAGCCAAACCCTAGGGGGCGAGCAGTACGTC. This codes for CASSQTLGGEQYV.

The rearrangement joins TRBV7-2 to TRBJ1-5; D not certain. Deletions cut 5 bases from V and 1 base from J, with 6 bases between. The CDR3 totals 13 residues. Germline V gene data show CDR1 as SGHTA and CDR2 as FQGNSA. The DNA for the CDR3 is TGTGCCAGCAGCAGGAGGAGCAATCAGCCCCAGCATTTT. Protein sequence: CASSRRSNQPQHF. The complete variable domain, with remaining parts taken from reference TRBV7-2 and TRBJ1-5, reads GAGVSQSPSNKVTEKGKDVELRCDPISGHTALYWYRQSLGQGLEFLIYFQGNSAPDKSGLPSDRFSAERTGGSVSTLTIQRTQQEDSAVYLCASSRRSNQPQHFGDGTRLSIL.

The V gene is TRBV5-6, the J gene TRBJ1-1; a weak D match, TRBD1 (5 bases). CDR1 and CDR2 from the germline V gene are SGHDT and YYEEEE. CDR3 size: 14 residues. V dropped 1 base and J dropped 1 base, with 8 bases sitting between them. Here the CDR3 DNA reads TGTGCCAGCAGCTTGCGTCAGGGGAACACTGAAGCTTTCTTT. It specifies CASSLRQGNTEAFF.

The sample holds one count of this clone. The chain joins TRBV9 to TRBJ2-2; 7 bases map to TRBD1. This CDR3 spans 14 amino acids. The V gene's germline CDR1 is SGDLS and CDR2 YYNGEE. With 0 bases clipped from V and 7 bases from J, the junction kept 3 bases outside the gene matches. Here the CDR3 DNA reads TGTGCCAGCAGCGTAGTCGACAGGGACGGGGAGCTGTTTTTT. It yields the protein CASSVVDRDGELFF.

The chain couples TRBV2 to TRBJ2-5; D is undetermined. V lost 9 bases and J lost 0, with 5 bases in between. CDR3 length: 11 residues. The germline V gene encodes CDR1 SNHLY and CDR2 FYNNEI. CDR3 sequence reads: CASKYQETQYF. The CDR3, as DNA: TGTGCCAGTAAATACCAAGAGACCCAGTACTTC.

The V gene is TRBV25-1, the J gene TRBJ2-7; 7 bases map to TRBD2. The CDR3 consists of 16 residues. Trimming cost V 1 base and J 6 bases; bases outside gene matches: 12. The V gene's germline CDR1 is MGHDK and CDR2 SYGVNS. CDR3 loop: CASSELAGAIYTEQYF. In DNA form, the CDR3 reads TGTGCCAGCAGTGAATTAGCGGGCGCCATTTATACCGAGCAGTACTTC.

The chain combines TRBV2 with TRBJ2-5, with D hard to call. CDR3 length: 9 amino acids. The ends were cut back, 9 bases at V and 10 bases at J, with 9 bases in the middle. The germline CDR1 and CDR2 sequences are SNHLY and FYNNEI. CDR3 DNA sequence: TGTGCCAGTCAGAGTCTCCAGTACTTC. It encodes CASQSLQYF.

The chain is built from TRBV2 and TRBJ1-2, with a possible D match to TRBD1 (6 bases). CDR1 is SNHLY and CDR2 is FYNNEI in the germline V gene. Trimming took off 6 bases at V and 8 bases at J, with 16 bases between the two ends. The CDR3 sequence is 13 residues long. CDR3 DNA: TGTGCCAGCAGCGACCCAAGGGGGGGCGGCTACACCTTC. It is translated as CASSDPRGGGYTF.

This chain joins TRBV2 and TRBJ2-1, with 10 bases that match TRBD1. The CDR3 extends over 15 amino acids. V shed 4 bases, J shed 2 bases, and the junction held 2 bases outside the gene matches. The V gene's germline CDR1 is SNHLY and CDR2 FYNNEI. The CDR3 nucleotides are TGTGCCAGCAGTGGACAGGGGGCAACCTACAATGAGCAGTTCTTC. Translating gives CASSGQGATYNEQFF.